Here is one TCR beta chain with its context. Participants spanned ages about 18 to 90 years and resided in 20 to 30 US areas. The data were obtained in a study of blood T cell repertoires in COVID-19. Study in general: There were acute and convalescent COVID-19 samples, and they came from the United States, Italy and Spain. Sources were T cells, B-cell-depleted T cells, or PBMCs; the material itself was cDNA or gDNA.

The germline V and J ends were trimmed by 5 bases and 6 bases, with 16 bases remaining between them. CDR1 and CDR2 (germline): MNHEY, SVGAGI. The CDR3 length is 15 residues. Original processing methods: For nucleated cells, counts were estimated from reference gene primer amplification. The repertoire was sequenced with immunoSEQ multiplex PCR; TCRdb's copy has only in-frame clones and lacks some. That table furnishes V, J and clone size, whereas the DNA furnished D and trimming. This table holds about 170,000 clones, around four fifths found once. The sequenced sample was PBMCs or T cells enriched from blood (not recorded which). The sequence was obtained from a woman aged 50 to 60 in a cohort exposed to, infected with or recovered from COVID-19 (not recorded which). The chain uses TRBV6-5 and TRBJ2-2, with TRBD1 as a possible D gene (5 bases). CDR3 DNA sequence: TGTGCCAGCAGTACATACGCCCCAGGGTCCGGGGAGCTGTTTTTT. This encodes CASSTYAPGSGELFF.